These 12 T cell receptor beta chains came from one sample sequenced in a study of T cell repertoires in cytomegalovirus infection. TCRdb re-called the reads with MiXCR, one entry per CDR3 protein. The sample lists just under 550,000 distinct CDR3 sequences; about 30% were seen once. The sample taken for sequencing was PBMCs. These receptors all come from a human donor in good health (CMV status not recorded). Some clones in this sample may be carry-over from other donors' samples.

This clonotype was found many times. This chain links TRBV11-2 with TRBJ1-6; 7 positions match TRBD1. CDR3 size: 15 residues. The trim removed 2 bases at V and 9 bases at J, leaving 7 bases unmatched. Per the germline V gene, CDR1 is SGHAT and CDR2 is FQNNGV. The DNA of the CDR3 is TGTGCCAGCAGCTTAATTGGGACAGACCTTTCACCCCTCCACTTT. Translation gives CASSLIGTDLSPLHF.

This clonotype was seen a single time. This sequence joins TRBV5-6 and TRBJ2-2, with TRBD1 matching 7 bases. The CDR3 totals 17 residues. Per germline, CDR1 SGHDT and CDR2 YYEEEE. V dropped 3 bases and J dropped 6; count of bases not matched to a gene: 14. The DNA for the CDR3 is TGTGCCAGCAGCTCCCTCGGAAGACAGGGCGGGCCCGGGGAGCTGTTTTTT. It is translated as CASSSLGRQGGPGELFF.

This clonotype was seen a few times. The chain combines TRBV6-1 with TRBJ2-7, with 8 bases that match TRBD1. This CDR3 spans 15 amino acids. The ends lost 5 bases at V and 3 bases at J; junction bases unmatched: 9. Germline V CDR1 and CDR2: MNHNS, SASEGT. CDR3 loop: CASSYLGTGHYEQYF. DNA for the CDR3: TGTGCCAGCAGTTACTTGGGGACAGGCCACTACGAGCAGTACTTC.

This clonotype was picked up one time. The rearrangement links TRBV29-1 to TRBJ2-3, with 8 bases aligning to TRBD2. There are 14 residues in the CDR3. Germline V gene data show CDR1 as SQVTM and CDR2 as ANQGSEA. J gave up 0 bases and V 3 bases, and 2 bases lay outside the gene matches. In nucleotides, the CDR3 is TGCAGCGTTGATACTAGCGGTAGCACAGATACGCAGTATTTT. It is translated as CSVDTSGSTDTQYF.

In this sample, this clonotype turned up many times. This chain uses TRBV7-6 with TRBJ2-5; no clear D gene. This CDR3 is built from 12 residues. Trimming shortened V by 1 base and J by 1 base, and 1 base separated the two germline ends. Germline V CDR1 and CDR2: SGHVS, FNYEAQ. CDR3 sequence reads: CASSLGQETQYF. The DNA for the CDR3 is TGTGCCAGCAGCTTAGGCCAAGAGACCCAGTACTTC.

This chain joins TRBV5-6 and TRBJ2-1, with D tentatively TRBD2 (6 bases). The germline V gene encodes CDR1 SGHDT and CDR2 YYEEEE. V was shortened by 5 bases and J by 9 bases, with 12 bases between the two germline ends. This CDR3 is 12 amino acids long. The CDR3 nucleotides are TGTGCCAGCAGTTCGCGGGATCTTGAGCAGTTCTTC. This translates into CASSSRDLEQFF.

The CDR3 region is CASSSPGRINTGELFF. CDR3 nucleotides: TGTGCCAGCAGCTCTCCGGGGAGGATAAACACCGGGGAGCTGTTTTTT. The rearrangement uses TRBV11-3 and TRBJ2-2; the D gene is possibly TRBD2 (6 bases). Germline V CDR1 and CDR2: SGHNT, YENEEA. V lost 4 bases, J lost 2 bases, and 14 bases lay in between. The CDR3 is made up of 16 amino acids.

The chain is built from TRBV4-1 and TRBJ1-5; possibly TRBD1 for D (5 bases). This CDR3 spans 17 amino acids. The V end lost 0 bases, the J end lost 0 bases, and 12 bases lay between the germline ends. Germline V lookup: CDR1 MGHRA, CDR2 YSYEKL. DNA of the CDR3: TGCGCCAGCAGCCAAGATGTTCAGGGTTATAGCAATCAGCCCCAGCATTTT. Residues: CASSQDVQGYSNQPQHF.

The rearrangement joins TRBV6-6 to TRBJ1-3, with D possibly TRBD1 on 5 matching bases. The germline CDR1 and CDR2 sequences are MNHNY and SVGAGI (reference sequence). The CDR3 is 14 residues long. V lost 6 bases, J lost 1 base, and 10 bases lay in between. CDR3 protein: CASSRRGSGNTIYF. CDR3 nucleotides: TGTGCCAGCAGCCGGAGGGGTTCTGGAAACACCATATATTTT.

The chain carries TRBV11-3 and TRBJ2-3; 13 bases fit TRBD2. This CDR3 is built from 17 residues. After removal of 4 bases from V and 4 bases from J, the junction contained 8 bases not matched to a gene. Germline lookup yields CDR1 SGHNT and CDR2 YENEEA. The CDR3 spells CASSSGTSGTPSDTQYF. The CDR3, as DNA: TGTGCCAGCAGCTCCGGGACTAGCGGGACGCCGTCAGATACGCAGTATTTT.

The chain joins TRBV6-1 to TRBJ2-7; 11 positions agree with TRBD2. The junction had 4 bases not matched to a gene; V was cut back by 6 bases and J by 0 bases. The CDR3 covers 15 residues. Germline CDR1 reads MNHNS; CDR2 reads SASEGT. The CDR3 loop is CASSPTSGASYEQYV. CDR3 coding DNA: TGTGCCAGCAGCCCGACTAGCGGGGCCTCCTACGAGCAGTACGTC.

The genes are TRBV7-9 and TRBJ2-3; TRBD2 agrees at 11 bases. Germline CDR1 and CDR2: SEHNR and FQNEAQ (reference sequence). V shed 5 bases and J 4 bases; nucleotides not matched to a gene: 8. The CDR3 is 16 residues long. CDR3 DNA sequence: TGTGCCAGCAGCGACAATAGCGGGAGGGCATCAGATACGCAGTATTTT. Its protein is CASSDNSGRASDTQYF.